Listed below are T cell receptor beta chains from one sample, sequenced in a study of blood T cell repertoires in COVID-19. Here immunoSEQ multiplex PCR was the method, and the copy in TCRdb shows in-frame clones only, minus some. In the table there are about 260,000 clones, around 87% of which are singletons. Material: peripheral blood. Receptors originate from a woman between 40 and 55 years old who had recovered from COVID-19. The CDR3 runs from the conserved cysteine through the conserved F or W.

j_gene: TRBJ1-5; v_gene: TRBV5-1; CDR3aa: CASSLDRGVNQPQHF
j_gene: TRBJ1-1; v_gene: TRBV5-4; CDR3aa: CASSLGPGGARNTEAFF
j_gene: TRBJ2-7; v_gene: TRBV14; CDR3aa: CASSQRRRDRKGLEQYF
j_gene: TRBJ2-1; v_gene: TRBV19; CDR3aa: CASSHQGNYNEQFF
j_gene: TRBJ2-3; v_gene: TRBV9; CDR3aa: CASSVSGSTDTQYF
j_gene: TRBJ2-1; v_gene: TRBV27; CDR3aa: CASRLDRGDYNEQFF
j_gene: TRBJ1-1; v_gene: TRBV19; CDR3aa: CASSIALREAFF
j_gene: TRBJ1-6; v_gene: TRBV7-3; CDR3aa: CASSQGQGKNSPLHF
j_gene: TRBJ1-1; v_gene: TRBV6-5; CDR3aa: CASSFGQGIAEAFF
j_gene: TRBJ2-5; v_gene: TRBV19; CDR3aa: CASSIMTARETQYF
j_gene: TRBJ2-1; v_gene: TRBV2; CDR3aa: CASSETPGNEQFF
j_gene: TRBJ2-5; v_gene: TRBV18; CDR3aa: CASSLSAYQETQYF
j_gene: TRBJ1-1; v_gene: TRBV18; CDR3aa: CASSPGTALLPPLNTEAFF
j_gene: TRBJ2-2; v_gene: TRBV9; CDR3aa: CASSARTANTGELFF
j_gene: TRBJ1-3; v_gene: TRBV7-6; CDR3aa: CASSLEPGGNTIYF
j_gene: TRBJ2-7; v_gene: TRBV7-8; CDR3aa: CASSFLQGLYEQYF
j_gene: TRBJ1-1; v_gene: TRBV12-3/TRBV12-4; CDR3aa: CASTWTGRTEAFF
j_gene: TRBJ2-2; v_gene: TRBV9; CDR3aa: CASSVAWGGQENTGELFF
j_gene: TRBJ1-2; v_gene: TRBV15; CDR3aa: CATSRDQTGTFF
j_gene: TRBJ2-7; v_gene: TRBV3-1/TRBV3-2; CDR3aa: CASSQRGVSYEQYF
j_gene: TRBJ1-2; v_gene: TRBV5-4; CDR3aa: CASSFGQGERGYTF
j_gene: TRBJ2-3; v_gene: TRBV9; CDR3aa: CASSVPRQGLPYGQYF
j_gene: TRBJ1-1; v_gene: TRBV30; CDR3aa: CAWMFGNTEAFF
j_gene: TRBJ1-1; v_gene: TRBV27; CDR3aa: CASSPRGQKAFF
j_gene: TRBJ2-3; v_gene: TRBV7-3; CDR3aa: CASSLRRGGRSTQYF
j_gene: TRBJ2-5; v_gene: TRBV2; CDR3aa: CASSDYSGSGTQYF
j_gene: TRBJ2-1; v_gene: TRBV9; CDR3aa: CASAPGQGRNEQFF
j_gene: TRBJ2-1; v_gene: TRBV10-3; CDR3aa: CAISERASGPNNEQFF
j_gene: TRBJ2-7; v_gene: TRBV5-1; CDR3aa: CASSRGLAGVSYEQYF
j_gene: TRBJ2-1; v_gene: TRBV19; CDR3aa: CASSIRDRNNEQFF
j_gene: TRBJ2-7; v_gene: TRBV2; CDR3aa: CASRAPGLAGEQYF
j_gene: TRBJ2-1; v_gene: TRBV6-2/TRBV6-3; CDR3aa: CASSSPDRMIHNEQFF
j_gene: TRBJ2-4; v_gene: TRBV19; CDR3aa: CASTPDSKNIQYF
j_gene: TRBJ2-2; v_gene: TRBV2; CDR3aa: CASSETMTGSESEELFF
j_gene: TRBJ2-1; v_gene: TRBV7-2; CDR3aa: CASSFGRDNEQFF
j_gene: TRBJ2-2; v_gene: TRBV5-6; CDR3aa: CASSLFQENTGELFF
j_gene: TRBJ1-1; v_gene: TRBV28; CDR3aa: CASSYRGIRTFF
j_gene: TRBJ1-6; v_gene: TRBV28; CDR3aa: CASSLGGDSSPLHF